The next 9 T cell receptor beta chains were all read from a single sample in a study of T-cell memory formation after mild COVID-19. TCRdb ran MiXCR on the 5' RACE reads and lists one entry per CDR3 protein. The sample has about 290,000 distinct CDR3 sequences; approximately 16% are singletons. The sample consisted of PBMCs or a T cell subset sorted from them (not recorded which). These receptors all come from a man younger than 35 who had mild COVID-19 (a few samples of this study predate the infection). Cell type and time point are not known.

This clonotype came up a few times. The junction does not match germline at one end; this may be a read error. The rearrangement uses TRBV7-2 and TRBJ2-4, with D unresolved. The CDR3 is 13 amino acids. Germline values: CDR1 SGHTA, CDR2 FQGNSA. CDR3 protein: CASSLDLGLAKHF. The CDR3 region has the DNA TGTGCCAGCAGCTTAGATTTGGGTCTCGCTAAGCACTTC.

This chain connects TRBV5-1 to TRBJ1-1, with D perhaps TRBD1 (6 bases). Germline CDR1 is SGHRS and CDR2 is YFSETQ. V was shortened by 4 bases and J by 6 bases, with 19 bases between the two germline ends. This CDR3 has 15 residues. CDR3 in amino acids: CASSPRGAPLAEAFF. CDR3 DNA sequence: TGCGCCAGCAGCCCCCGGGGGGCGCCCCTCGCTGAAGCTTTCTTT. Full variable domain (rest looked up from reference TRBV5-1 and TRBJ1-1): KAGVTQTPRYLIKTRGQQVTLSCSPISGHRSVSWYQQTPGQGLQFLFEYFSETQRNKGNFPGRFSGRQFSNSRSEMNVSTLELGDSALYLCASSPRGAPLAEAFFGQGTRLTVV.

The chain is built from TRBV4-1 and TRBJ1-1, with TRBD1 as a possible D gene (5 bases). Trimming stripped 1 base from V and 5 bases from J, with 11 bases between. The CDR3 spans 14 residues. CDR1 and CDR2 from the germline V gene are MGHRA and YSYEKL. CDR3 protein: CASSQVGGRTEAFF. CDR3 in DNA: TGCGCCAGCAGCCAAGTCGGGGGAAGGACTGAAGCTTTCTTT.

This clonotype appeared a few times. The V gene is TRBV20-1, the J gene TRBJ2-7; D is undetermined. V was trimmed by 3 bases and J by 2 bases, leaving 14 bases between them. The CDR3 loop spans 14 amino acids. The germline V gene encodes CDR1 DFQATT and CDR2 SNEGSKA (reference sequence). CDR3 in amino acids: CSASSPGRPYEQYV. The CDR3 DNA follows: TGCAGTGCTAGTTCTCCCGGGCGACCCTACGAGCAGTACGTC.

The genes are TRBV4-1 and TRBJ2-7, with 7 bases matching TRBD1. The J segment lost 3 bases and the V segment lost 1 base, leaving 6 bases of the junction unmatched. Germline CDR1 and CDR2: MGHRA and YSYEKL. The CDR3 runs 15 residues. The chain's CDR3 is CASSQAGQAFYEQYF. The CDR3 coding sequence is TGCGCCAGCAGCCAAGCTGGACAGGCTTTCTACGAGCAGTACTTC.

This clonotype was observed a single time. The chain uses TRBV5-1 and TRBJ1-2; D not certain. Germline assignment: CDR1 SGHRS and CDR2 YFSETQ. CDR3 length: 12 amino acids. V gave up 4 bases and J gave up 6 bases, with 10 bases separating them. The CDR3 is CASSLGRDGYTF. The CDR3 DNA sequence: TGCGCCAGCAGCCTGGGGAGGGATGGCTACACCTTC.

This clonotype occurred a few times. The chain couples TRBV6-5 to TRBJ2-3, with D perhaps matching TRBD1 or TRBD2 (5 bases each). The V gene's germline CDR1 is MNHEY and CDR2 SVGAGI. This CDR3 region has 13 residues. With 7 bases removed from V and 4 bases from J, the gap between germline ends came to 12 bases. This CDR3 is CASTDLGADTQYF. CDR3 bases: TGTGCCAGCACAGACCTGGGGGCAGATACGCAGTATTTT.

V and J are TRBV12-3 or TRBV12-4 and TRBJ1-1; unclear D gene. The CDR3 covers 14 residues. With 2 bases removed from V and 3 bases from J, the gap between germline ends came to 10 bases. This chain's CDR3 is CASSLSAPHTEAFF. The CDR3, as DNA: TGTGCCAGCAGTTTATCCGCGCCCCACACTGAAGCTTTCTTT.

CDR3 DNA: TGTGCCAGCAGTTACTCTTTGGGTAATCAGCCCCAGCATTTT. It is translated as CASSYSLGNQPQHF. The rearrangement joins TRBV6-2 or TRBV6-3 to TRBJ1-5, with D hard to call. The ends were cut back, 0 bases at V and 4 bases at J, with 7 bases in the middle. Germline CDR1 MNHEY, CDR2 SVGEGT. The CDR3 sequence is 14 residues long.